These 8 T cell receptor beta chains came from one sample sequenced in a study of shared clonotypes between healthy human individuals. Sequencing used immunoSEQ multiplex PCR; TCRdb keeps in-frame clones, though not all of them. The repertoire holds approximately 530,000 clones, with almost 97% as singletons. Sequencing was done on a sample of naive CD4+ T cells sorted from blood. Subset here: CD45RA+ positively selected. These receptor sequences come from a woman aged 30 to 39 in good health.

Concerning this clone: Other nucleotide sequences in the sample specify the same CDR3. The chain combines TRBV18 with TRBJ1-1; no reliable D call. In germline, CDR1 is KGHSH, CDR2 LQKENI. The CDR3 loop spans 14 amino acids. Trimming pared 2 bases from V and 1 base from J, leaving 8 bases between. The CDR3 here is CASSPSPTNTEAFF. CDR3 coding DNA: TGTGCCAGCTCACCAAGTCCCACGAACACTGAAGCTTTCTTT.

The chain employs TRBV7-9 and TRBJ1-5, with TRBD1 identical over 8 bases. The V segment lost 5 bases and the J segment 7 bases; nucleotides outside the gene matches: 7. The CDR3 has 14 residues. Germline assignment: CDR1 SEHNR and CDR2 FQNEAQ (reference sequence). The CDR3 protein is CASSPGQGRQPQHF. In DNA, the CDR3 is TGTGCCAGCAGCCCTGGACAGGGTAGGCAGCCCCAGCATTTT.

J is TRBJ1-2 and V is TRBV18, with D possibly TRBD1 on 6 matching bases. The V gene lost 3 bases and the J gene lost 2 bases, with 10 bases spanning the gap. CDR3 length: 14 amino acids. Germline assignment: CDR1 KGHSH and CDR2 LQKENI. The CDR3 protein is CASSPDRTNYGYTF. Written as DNA, the CDR3 is TGTGCCAGCTCACCGGACAGAACAAACTATGGCTACACCTTC. Complete variable domain (other parts from reference TRBV18 and TRBJ1-2): NAGVMQNPRHLVRRRGQEARLRCSPMKGHSHVYWYRQLPEEGLKFMVYLQKENIIDESGMPKERFSAEFPKEGPSILRIQQVVRGDSAAYFCASSPDRTNYGYTFGSGTRLTVV.

This rearrangement joins TRBV6-5 to TRBJ2-3; 9 bases align to TRBD2. CDR1 is MNHEY and CDR2 is SVGAGI in the germline V gene. There are 15 residues in the CDR3. J was trimmed by 0 bases and V by 4 bases; bases with no gene match: 2. This CDR3 is CASSLAGASTDTQYF. The CDR3 nucleotides are TGTGCCAGCAGTTTAGCGGGGGCTAGCACAGATACGCAGTATTTT.

This clone showed up just once. The V gene is TRBV6-1, the J gene TRBJ2-3; no reliable D call. V was trimmed by 3 bases and J by 0 bases, leaving 10 bases between them. The CDR3 contains 15 residues. From germline, CDR1 is MNHNS and CDR2 SASEGT. CDR3 loop: CASSDWSSSTDTQYF. The CDR3 DNA sequence: TGTGCCAGCAGTGACTGGTCGAGCAGCACAGATACGCAGTATTTT.

This clone was seen only a few times. The chain uses TRBV20-1 and TRBJ1-1; D might be TRBD1 (5 bases). The CDR3 has 11 residues. Trimming stripped 8 bases from V and 2 bases from J, with 9 bases between. Germline values: CDR1 DFQATT, CDR2 SNEGSKA (reference sequence). The CDR3 sequence is CSWDGNTEAFF. The DNA of the CDR3 is TGCAGTTGGGACGGAAACACTGAAGCTTTCTTT.

The rearrangement links TRBV5-1 to TRBJ2-7, with TRBD2 identical over 8 bases. Trimming took 2 bases from V and 2 from J; bases not matched to a gene: 3. Germline V CDR1 and CDR2: SGHRS, YFSETQ. The CDR3 spans 14 residues. The CDR3 here is CASSFQRGPYEQYF. CDR3 sequence (DNA): TGCGCCAGCAGCTTCCAGCGGGGGCCCTACGAGCAGTACTTC.

The chain combines TRBV7-3 with TRBJ2-5; 9 nucleotides align to TRBD2. The J call may be wrong; the DNA end is better matched by TRBJ2-7. Germline CDR1 and CDR2: SGHTA and FQGTGA. The CDR3 consists of 13 residues. The CDR3 protein is CASSRTSVSEQYF. In DNA form, the CDR3 reads TGTGCCAGCAGCCGGACTAGCGTGTCCGAGCAGTACTTC.